This T cell receptor beta chain emerged from a study of T cell responses to AZD1222 COVID-19 vaccine. Whole-study context: Second-dose intervals of approximately 4 or approximately 12 weeks were pooled.

CDR1 is MNHEY, CDR2 SMNVEV, per germline (reference sequence). The length of the CDR3 is 15 residues. Trimming left V 3 bases short and J 1 base short, with 9 bases between. Method: immunoSEQ multiplex PCR; TCRdb's copy keeps in-frame clones and lacks some. The table records 85,000 to 110,000 clones, roughly 87% of them present only once. As regards this clone: Its antigen remains unidentified.

General observations from the study: Donor demographics were predominantly white British with a female majority; clonal diversity may be underestimated. Repertoire sampling occurred only after the peak T cell response. Only a handful of AZD1222 recipients, roughly six in all, had baseline seropositivity.

The sequence was obtained from an adult in good health. Sequenced material: peripheral blood, taken on day 0 of AZD1222 vaccination. V is TRBV27 and J is TRBJ2-2; D ambiguous. CDR3 sequence (DNA): TGTGCCAGCAGTTTCCTGACCGTGAACACCGGGGAGCTGTTTTTT. Residues: CASSFLTVNTGELFF.